Here is one T cell receptor (beta chain) with its context. This CDR3 comprises 12 residues. V was shortened by 1 base and J by 5 bases, with 5 bases between the two germline ends. Methods used by the authors: Reference gene primers were amplified, and this amplification served to estimate nucleated cell counts. Method: immunoSEQ multiplex PCR; TCRdb's copy keeps in-frame clones and lacks some. The V and J calls and clone size come from that table; D and trimming were worked out from the DNA. The table shows about 200,000 clones, with roughly 84% occurring only once. This sample was included in a study of blood T cell repertoires in COVID-19. The wider study: From the United States, Italy and Spain came samples of acute and convalescent COVID-19. The cDNA or gDNA used as material had been derived from T cells, B-cell-depleted T cells, or PBMCs.

This chain connects TRBV12-3 or TRBV12-4 to TRBJ1-1; D call uncertain. The sequence was collected from an elderly woman with acute or convalescent COVID-19. Source material: peripheral blood. CDR3 coding DNA: TGTGCCAGCAGTTTAGTCAGAACTGAAGCTTTCTTT. Encoded protein: CASSLVRTEAFF.